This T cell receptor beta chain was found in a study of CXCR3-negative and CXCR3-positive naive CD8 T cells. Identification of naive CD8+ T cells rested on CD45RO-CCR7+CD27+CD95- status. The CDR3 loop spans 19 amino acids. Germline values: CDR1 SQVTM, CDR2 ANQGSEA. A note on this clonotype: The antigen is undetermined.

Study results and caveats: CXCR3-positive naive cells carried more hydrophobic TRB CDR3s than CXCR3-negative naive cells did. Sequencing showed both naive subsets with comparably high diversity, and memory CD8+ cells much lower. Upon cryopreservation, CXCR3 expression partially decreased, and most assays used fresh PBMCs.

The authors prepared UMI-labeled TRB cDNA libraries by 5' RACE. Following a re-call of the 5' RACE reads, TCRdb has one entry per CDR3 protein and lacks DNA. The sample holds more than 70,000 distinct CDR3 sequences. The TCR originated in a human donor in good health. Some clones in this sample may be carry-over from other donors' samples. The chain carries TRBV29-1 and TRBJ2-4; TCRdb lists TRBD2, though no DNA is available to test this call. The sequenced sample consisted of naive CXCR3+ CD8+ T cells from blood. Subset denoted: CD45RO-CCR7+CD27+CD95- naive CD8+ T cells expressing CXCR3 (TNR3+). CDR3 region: CSVEDQMGGHNLAKNIQYF. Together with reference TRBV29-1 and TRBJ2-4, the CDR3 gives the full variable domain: SAVISQKPSRDICQRGTSLTIQCQVDSQVTMMFWYRQQPGQSLTLIATANQGSEATYESGFVIDKFPISRPNLTFSTLTVSNMSPEDSSIYLCSVEDQMGGHNLAKNIQYFGAGTRLSVL.